This entry concerns a single T cell receptor (beta chain). What it binds is not known. The germline gene is not matched at one end of the junction; a read error may be the cause. The data were taken from a study of PD-1 blockade in mismatch repair-deficient tumors. Study summary: Enrolled about 2013-2016, patients had progressing, pretreated mismatch repair-deficient cancers of more than ten types. General study results and limits: Tumor-resident clones, often undetectable pretreatment in blood, expanded then contracted after pembrolizumab.

The TCR-sequenced patients were a few responders to pembrolizumab. The germline gives CDR1 SGDLS, CDR2 YYNGEE. This CDR3 region has 15 residues. Clones were read by immunoSEQ multiplex PCR, and TCRdb kept only the in-frame ones, dropping some. Here the sample spans some 84,000 clones, over 70% being singletons. The receptor was derived from an adult with mismatch repair-deficient cancer. Sequenced here: peripheral blood, sampled 12 weeks after starting pembrolizumab. The rearrangement joins TRBV9 to TRBJ2-3; the D gene is possibly TRBD2 (5 bases). CDR3 sequence: CASTVGGSGTDTQYF. The DNA of the CDR3 is TGTGCCAGCACCGTAGGAGGCAGTGGCACAGATACGCAGTATTTT.